This is a list of T cell receptor beta chains from one sample in a study of breast tumors, draining lymph nodes, adjacent tissues. Each CDR3 protein gets one entry after TCRdb re-called the multiplex PCR reads with MiXCR. The table shows roughly 100,000 distinct CDR3 sequences, with more than 30% occurring only once. The sample consisted of axillary lymph node tissue. These receptors all come from a female donor with breast cancer. Some clones in this sample may be carry-over from other donors' samples. The CDR3 runs from the conserved cysteine through the conserved F or W. Fields, in order: CDR3 protein, CDR3 DNA, V gene, J gene, D gene, CDR3 length, clone size. The D gene is left open where the match is weak. Part of the rows lack a size; the others show once, few, many or a class for expanded clones.

CDR3: CASSWQGTEAFF
DNA: TGTGCCAGCAGCTGGCAGGGCACTGAAGCTTTCTTT
V: TRBV11-1
J: TRBJ1-1
D: NA
length: 12
size: few

CDR3: CASRAKGGSNQPQHF
DNA: TGTGCCAGCAGGGCAAAGGGGGGCAGCAATCAGCCCCAGCATTTT
V: TRBV6-1
J: TRBJ1-5
D: NA
length: 15
size: many

CDR3: CASNPWAGQETQYF
DNA: TGTGCCAGCAACCCCTGGGCAGGTCAAGAGACCCAGTACTTC
V: TRBV6-5
J: TRBJ2-5
D: NA
length: 14
size: few

CDR3: CSAPRVPPHEQYF
DNA: TGCAGTGCTCCTCGGGTCCCACCCCACGAGCAGTACTTC
V: TRBV20-1
J: TRBJ2-7
D: NA
length: 13
size: many

CDR3: CASSFIQGAYEQYF
DNA: TGTGCCAGCAGCTTCATACAGGGGGCCTACGAGCAGTACTTC
V: TRBV7-2
J: TRBJ2-7
D: TRBD1
length: 14
size: many

CDR3: CASSQDRGLHTF
DNA: TGTGCCAGCAGCCAAGATAGGGGGCTACACACCTTC
V: TRBV4-2
J: TRBJ1-2
D: TRBD1
length: 12
size: many

CDR3: CATSDGTASYTDTQYF
DNA: TGTGCCACCAGTGATGGGACAGCCAGTTACACAGATACGCAGTATTTT
V: TRBV24-1
J: TRBJ2-3
D: TRBD1
length: 16
size: many

CDR3: CASSQGTVITGELFF
DNA: TGCGCCAGCAGCCAGGGGACAGTCATCACCGGGGAGCTGTTTTTT
V: TRBV4-1
J: TRBJ2-2
D: TRBD1
length: 15
size: many

CDR3: CASSFRSMLDYTF
DNA: TGTGCCAGCAGTTTCCGTAGTATGCTAGACTACACCTTC
V: TRBV6-5
J: TRBJ1-2
D: NA
length: 13
size: many

CDR3: CAIRGTDKEKLFF
DNA: TGTGCCATCAGGGGGACAGATAAAGAAAAACTGTTTTTT
V: TRBV10-3
J: TRBJ1-4
D: TRBD1
length: 13
size: NA

CDR3: CASSQMTSYNEQSF
DNA: TGTGCCAGCAGCCAAATGACCAGCTACAATGAGCAGTCCTTC
V: TRBV14
J: TRBJ2-1
D: NA
length: 14
size: NA

CDR3: CASRPGRNTDTQYF
DNA: TGTGCCAGCAGGCCTGGGAGGAACACAGATACGCAGTATTTT
V: TRBV5-6
J: TRBJ2-3
D: NA
length: 14
size: many

CDR3: CSARAGQSNQPQHF
DNA: TGCAGTGCTAGAGCTGGACAGAGCAATCAGCCCCAGCATTTT
V: TRBV20-1
J: TRBJ1-5
D: NA
length: 14
size: many

CDR3: CASELAGVSYNEQFF
DNA: TGTGCCAGCGAATTAGCGGGAGTTTCCTACAATGAGCAGTTCTTC
V: TRBV2
J: TRBJ2-1
D: TRBD2
length: 15
size: many

CDR3: CASSLGLPGWATQYF
DNA: TGTGCCAGCAGCTTGGGGTTACCGGGGTGGGCGACCCAGTACTTC
V: TRBV5-6
J: TRBJ2-5
D: NA
length: 15
size: many

CDR3: CASSLLLTAGQGNYEQYF
DNA: TGTGCCAGCAGTTTATTACTTACGGCGGGTCAGGGAAACTACGAGCAGTACTTC
V: TRBV12-3/TRBV12-4
J: TRBJ2-7
D: NA
length: 18
size: many

CDR3: CASSHAYSSRTGDNQPQHF
DNA: TGTGCCAGCAGTCACGCTTATTCCTCGCGGACAGGGGACAATCAGCCCCAGCATTTT
V: TRBV27
J: TRBJ1-5
D: TRBD1
length: 19
size: many

CDR3: CASSLEGGLAGFGGELFF
DNA: TGCGCCAGCAGCTTGGAAGGGGGACTAGCGGGGTTTGGCGGGGAGCTGTTTTTT
V: TRBV5-1
J: TRBJ2-2
D: TRBD2
length: 18
size: NA

CDR3: CASSLGARKDPPLHF
DNA: TGTGCCAGCAGCTTGGGAGCACGGAAAGATCCACCCCTCCACTTT
V: TRBV5-8
J: TRBJ1-6
D: NA
length: 15
size: medium-sized

CDR3: CASSPQRTRGNNEQFF
DNA: TGTGCCAGCAGCCCACAAAGGACTAGAGGCAACAATGAGCAGTTCTTC
V: TRBV7-2
J: TRBJ2-1
D: TRBD2
length: 16
size: many

CDR3: CASSEEPTGELFF
DNA: TGCGCCAGCAGCGAGGAACCCACCGGGGAGCTGTTTTTT
V: TRBV5-1
J: TRBJ2-2
D: NA
length: 13
size: many

CDR3: CASNDGGVAFF
DNA: TGTGCCAGTAACGACGGGGGGGTAGCTTTCTTT
V: TRBV19
J: TRBJ1-1
D: NA
length: 11
size: NA